This T cell receptor beta chain was found in a study of shared clonotypes between healthy human individuals. Study results and caveats: Several donors showed sharing of around 5.3% of naive CD4 clonotypes.

Trimming took off 5 bases at V and 8 bases at J, with 12 bases between the two ends. CDR1 and CDR2 (germline): GTSNPN, SVGIG (reference sequence). The CDR3 is made up of 11 amino acids. Assay used: immunoSEQ multiplex PCR; TCRdb lists only in-frame clones, some missing. The repertoire consists of some 630,000 clones, with 95% to 96% occurring once and the leading ten covering about 0.12%. CD45RO negativity and positive selection for CCR7 defined naive CD8 cells, a population that excluded terminally differentiated effector memory CD45RA+ cells. Note on this clone: What it binds is unknown.

This clonotype originated in a young woman in good health. Specimen: naive CD8+ T cells sorted from blood. The chain links TRBV30 to TRBJ1-1, with D unclear. CDR3 nucleotides: TGTGCCTGGGCATCCGGCTGGGAAGCTTTCTTT. Translating gives CAWASGWEAFF. The complete variable domain, with remaining parts taken from reference TRBV30 and TRBJ1-1, reads SQTIHQWPATLVQPVGSPLSLECTVEGTSNPNLYWYRQAAGRGLQLLFYSVGIGQISSEVPQNLSASRPQDRQFILSSKKLLLSDSGFYLCAWASGWEAFFGQGTRLTVV.